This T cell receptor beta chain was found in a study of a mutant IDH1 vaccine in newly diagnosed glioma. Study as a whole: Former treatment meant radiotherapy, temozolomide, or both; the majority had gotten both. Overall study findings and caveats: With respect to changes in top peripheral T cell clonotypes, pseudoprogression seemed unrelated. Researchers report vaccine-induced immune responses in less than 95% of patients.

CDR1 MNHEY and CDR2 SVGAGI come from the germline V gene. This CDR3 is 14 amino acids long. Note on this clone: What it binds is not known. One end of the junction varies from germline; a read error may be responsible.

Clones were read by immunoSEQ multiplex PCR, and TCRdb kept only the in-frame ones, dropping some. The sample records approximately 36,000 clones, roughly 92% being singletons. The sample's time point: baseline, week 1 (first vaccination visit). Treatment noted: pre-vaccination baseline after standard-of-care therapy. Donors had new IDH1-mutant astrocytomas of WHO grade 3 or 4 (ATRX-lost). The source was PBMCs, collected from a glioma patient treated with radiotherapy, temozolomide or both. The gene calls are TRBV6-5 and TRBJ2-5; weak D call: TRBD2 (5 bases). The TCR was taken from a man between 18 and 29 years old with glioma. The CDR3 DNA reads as TGTGCCAGTAGTTACGGGGTCGCTCGGGAGACCCAGTACTTC. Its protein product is CASSYGVARETQYF.